A single sample is the source of the 13 T cell receptor beta chains below, sequenced in a study of blood T cell repertoires in COVID-19 (dated by TCRdb to between 2020 and 2021). Libraries were built with the immunoSEQ multiplex PCR assay. This is the immuneACCESS table as TCRdb keeps it, with only in-frame sequences that have V and J called. A part of the clones is gone; compared with another copy, unresolved V genes explain less than half, and the rest is unexplained. A total of 340,000 or so clones appear in this sample, 65% to 90% of them only once. In total, the top ten clones hold around 4.4% of the sample. Sequencing was done on a sample of PBMCs or T cells enriched from blood (not recorded which). These receptors all come from a woman between 40 and 55 years old with acute COVID-19.

V usage is TRBV5-1 and J usage is TRBJ1-1, with 7 positions matching TRBD1. With V trimmed by 2 bases and J by 0 bases, 4 bases remained unmatched. There are 15 residues in the CDR3. In germline, CDR1 is SGHRS, CDR2 YFSETQ. Written as DNA, the CDR3 is TGCGCCAGCAGCTTACGACAGGGCTTGAACACTGAAGCTTTCTTT. It is translated as CASSLRQGLNTEAFF.

The chain uses TRBV9 and TRBJ2-7; 11 nucleotides agree with TRBD2. Germline CDR1 is SGDLS and CDR2 is YYNGEE. The CDR3 runs to 16 residues. Unmatched junction bases numbered 4, after V lost 0 bases and J lost 2 bases. CDR3 protein: CASSVDRLAGTYEQYF. The DNA of the CDR3 is TGTGCCAGCAGCGTAGATCGACTAGCGGGGACCTACGAGCAGTACTTC. Full variable domain (outside the CDR3, taken from reference TRBV9 and TRBJ2-7): DSGVTQTPKHLITATGQRVTLRCSPRSGDLSVYWYQQSLDQGLQFLIQYYNGEERAKGNILERFSAQQFPDLHSELNLSSLELGDSALYFCASSVDRLAGTYEQYFGPGTRLTVT.

The chain has TRBV5-1 and TRBJ2-2, with TRBD2 matching 13 bases. Trimming at V came to 2 bases and at J to 1 base, leaving 2 bases not matched to a gene. This CDR3 is built from 17 residues. CDR1 is SGHRS, CDR2 YFSETQ, per germline. Written as DNA, the CDR3 is TGCGCCAGCAGCTTACTAGCGGGAGGGAAGAACACCGGGGAGCTGTTTTTT. It translates to CASSLLAGGKNTGELFF.

This chain uses TRBV28 with TRBJ2-7; the match to TRBD2 covers 7 bases. The trim removed 10 bases at V and 0 bases at J, leaving 9 bases unmatched. The CDR3 consists of 14 residues. CDR1 and CDR2 from the germline V gene are MDHEN and SYDVKM. Written as DNA, the CDR3 is TGTGCCACCACGATGGGCGGGGGCTCCTACGAGCAGTACTTC. Translating gives CATTMGGGSYEQYF.

V gene TRBV19 combines with J gene TRBJ1-1; D gene uncertain. CDR1 and CDR2 from the germline V gene are LNHDA and SQIVND (reference sequence). The CDR3 runs 14 residues. V shed 3 bases and J shed 2 bases, with 10 bases lying between them. CDR3 sequence: CASSILGGNTEAFF. CDR3 nucleotide sequence: TGTGCCAGTAGTATTCTTGGCGGAAACACTGAAGCTTTCTTT.

This chain joins TRBV4-2 and TRBJ1-3; a weak D match, TRBD1 (5 bases). The CDR3 is 17 amino acids. V was clipped by 0 bases and J by 0 bases, with 12 bases between them. Germline V lookup: CDR1 LGHNA, CDR2 YNFKEQ. As DNA, the CDR3 is TGTGCCAGCAGCCAAGATTCTGACAGCGACTCTGGAAACACCATATATTTT. It codes for CASSQDSDSDSGNTIYF.

The CDR3 DNA sequence: TGTGCCAGCAGCCCATCCTTCGGGGGGCCGGTGAACACTGAAGCTTTCTTT. Translating it yields CASSPSFGGPVNTEAFF. This chain connects TRBV9 to TRBJ1-1; possibly TRBD1 for D (6 bases). V lost 4 bases and J 0 bases, leaving 19 bases between the germline ends. CDR1 is SGDLS and CDR2 is YYNGEE in the germline V gene. This CDR3 comprises 17 residues.

The J gene is TRBJ2-3, the V gene TRBV5-1, with 13 bases identical to TRBD2. Per germline, CDR1 SGHRS and CDR2 YFSETQ. The CDR3 loop spans 16 amino acids. Trimming took 4 bases from V and 4 from J; bases not matched to a gene: 6. Here the CDR3 reads CASSNDGLAGADTQYF. The CDR3 nucleotides are TGCGCCAGCAGCAATGACGGACTAGCGGGAGCAGATACGCAGTATTTT.

This clone has just one count. The chain employs TRBV2 and TRBJ2-2; D is perhaps TRBD2 (7 bases). The CDR3 sequence is 17 residues long. CDR1 and CDR2 from the germline V gene are SNHLY and FYNNEI. V lost 5 bases and J 6 bases, leaving 22 bases between the germline ends. CDR3 nucleotide sequence: TGTGCCAGCAGTTTCAGGGGAGGGGCGGGAGAGGCCGGGGAGCTGTTTTTT. The encoded protein is CASSFRGGAGEAGELFF.

The CDR3 reads CASSLMASGTNEQFF. The DNA for the CDR3 is TGTGCCAGCAGTTTAATGGCTAGCGGGACCAATGAGCAGTTCTTC. This rearrangement joins TRBV27 to TRBJ2-1, with 9 positions matching TRBD2. The V gene end was trimmed by 2 bases and the J gene end by 6 bases; junction bases not matched to a gene: 5. The CDR3 runs 15 residues. The V gene's germline CDR1 is MNHEY and CDR2 SMNVEV (reference sequence).

The rearrangement uses TRBV14 and TRBJ2-5; D call uncertain. V was pared by 0 bases and J by 4 bases, with 12 bases between. The CDR3 is 15 residues long. CDR1 and CDR2 (germline): SGHDN, FVKESK. Here the CDR3 reads CASSQDLQVPETQYF. The CDR3 nucleotides read TGTGCCAGCAGCCAAGATCTTCAGGTACCAGAGACCCAGTACTTC.

Points on this clone: This likely reflects a read error, since a far larger clone is one base away. This same CDR3 is encoded by further DNA sequences in the sample. V is TRBV5-4 and J is TRBJ1-2, with 8 bases lining up with TRBD1. Germline V CDR1 and CDR2: SGHNT, YYREEE (reference sequence). The trim removed 4 bases at V and 3 bases at J, leaving 2 bases unmatched. This CDR3 has 13 residues. This CDR3 is CASSLDRDYGYTF. The CDR3 DNA sequence: TGTGCCAGCAGCCTGGACAGGGACTATGGCTACACCTTC.

The J gene is TRBJ2-3, the V gene TRBV19; 11 positions match TRBD2. With 5 bases clipped from V and 2 bases from J, the junction kept 3 bases outside the gene matches. This CDR3 comprises 15 residues. CDR1 and CDR2 from the germline V gene are LNHDA and SQIVND (reference sequence). The DNA of the CDR3 is TGTGCCAGTAGTGGTAGCGGGAGGGACACAGATACGCAGTATTTT. This encodes CASSGSGRDTDTQYF.